These 15 T cell receptor beta chains share one sample of origin, sequenced in a study of T cells expressing NK-cell markers. Using the 5' RACE reads, TCRdb records one entry per CDR3 protein without DNA. The data include some 410,000 distinct CDR3 sequences; the top ten clones carry roughly 8%. The sequenced sample consisted of blood T cells: a sorted CD56 or NKG2C T cell subset, CD4+ or CD8+ T cells, or bulk PBMC T cells (not recorded which). The receptors derive from a woman aged 18 to 75 in good health.

This chain connects TRBV5-6 to TRBJ1-1. CDR1 and CDR2 (germline): SGHDT, YYEEEE. This CDR3 contains 13 residues. The CDR3 is CASSLALQTEAFF.

This rearrangement joins TRBV5-1 to TRBJ1-1. CDR1 SGHRS and CDR2 YFSETQ come from the germline V gene. CDR3 length equals 13 residues. This CDR3 reads CASSLMEYTEAFF.

The V call is TRBV27, the J call TRBJ2-7; TCRdb reports TRBD2, a call that lacks DNA to check it against. This CDR3 has 14 residues. CDR1 MNHEY and CDR2 SMNVEV come from the germline V gene (reference sequence). The CDR3 sequence: CASRSGSGAYEQYF.

The chain is built from TRBV4-3 and TRBJ1-2. This CDR3 is 16 amino acids long. CDR1 and CDR2 (germline): LGHNA, YSLEER. CDR3 sequence: CASSQVVAVENYGYTF.

The chain uses TRBV29-1 and TRBJ1-1; there is no DNA to check the TCRdb D call of TRBD1. Germline V CDR1 and CDR2: SQVTM, ANQGSEA. This CDR3 has 11 amino acids. The CDR3 sequence: CSVHEGSTTFF. Combining the CDR3 with reference TRBV29-1 and TRBJ1-1 gives the whole variable domain SAVISQKPSRDICQRGTSLTIQCQVDSQVTMMFWYRQQPGQSLTLIATANQGSEATYESGFVIDKFPISRPNLTFSTLTVSNMSPEDSSIYLCSVHEGSTTFFGQGTRLTVV.

The J gene is TRBJ1-5, the V gene TRBV20-1. CDR1 and CDR2 from the germline V gene are DFQATT and SNEGSKA (reference sequence). This CDR3 is 13 amino acids long. CDR3 in amino acids: CSARDLVNQPQHF.

This chain uses TRBV14 with TRBJ2-1; the TRBD1 assignment by TCRdb is unverifiable without DNA. The CDR3 is made up of 13 amino acids. Looked up from germline, CDR1 is SGHDN and CDR2 is FVKESK. CDR3 loop: CASSESLGSEQFF.

The CDR3 protein is CASSLSVESSYNEQFF. J is TRBJ2-1 and V is TRBV27. Germline values: CDR1 MNHEY, CDR2 SMNVEV (reference sequence). The CDR3 consists of 16 residues.

V and J are TRBV5-1 and TRBJ2-7. The V gene's germline CDR1 is SGHRS and CDR2 YFSETQ. The CDR3 sequence is 12 residues long. CDR3 amino acids: CASSLTDYEQYF.

V and J are TRBV20-1 and TRBJ1-5. This CDR3 region has 12 residues. The germline V gene encodes CDR1 DFQATT and CDR2 SNEGSKA (reference sequence). CDR3 in amino acids: CSARRLNQPQHF.

The V gene is TRBV19, the J gene TRBJ2-1; TCRdb returns TRBD2, unconfirmable since there is no DNA. This CDR3 region has 15 residues. Germline V lookup: CDR1 LNHDA, CDR2 SQIVND (reference sequence). The CDR3 sequence is CASSTLAGARNEQFF. Combining the CDR3 with reference TRBV19 and TRBJ2-1 gives the whole variable domain DGGITQSPKYLFRKEGQNVTLSCEQNLNHDAMYWYRQDPGQGLRLIYYSQIVNDFQKGDIAEGYSVSREKKESFPLTVTSAQKNPTAFYLCASSTLAGARNEQFFGPGTRLTVL.

This sequence joins TRBV27 and TRBJ1-6; checking the TCRdb D call of TRBD1 is not possible without DNA. Germline V gene data show CDR1 as MNHEY and CDR2 as SMNVEV (reference sequence). This CDR3 is built from 14 residues. This CDR3 is CASSPNQRDSPLHF.

This chain connects TRBV7-3 to TRBJ2-3. Germline V gene sequence: CDR1 SGHTA, CDR2 FQGTGA. The CDR3 covers 16 residues. The CDR3 sequence: CASSLTGNPIVDTQYF.

This chain connects TRBV20-1 to TRBJ1-5; checking the TCRdb D call of TRBD1 is not possible without DNA. Per germline, CDR1 DFQATT and CDR2 SNEGSKA (reference sequence). The CDR3 extends over 14 amino acids. CDR3 residues: CSARGGGTREPQHF.

This chain uses TRBV21-1 with TRBJ1-1. TRBV21-1 is classified as a pseudogene. The CDR3 has 13 amino acids. The CDR3 region is CASSRLDAYEAFF.